Following are 30 T cell receptor beta chains from one sample sequenced in a study of T cells after yellow fever vaccination. In TCRdb, the 5' RACE reads were re-called with MiXCR into one record per CDR3 protein. Here the sample spans 350,000 to 450,000 distinct CDR3 sequences, 6.2% being singletons. Sample: PBMCs, taken 5 days after the yellow fever booster vaccination. The origin of the receptors is a man aged 25-45 years who received the YFV17D yellow fever vaccine.

The genes are TRBV5-5 and TRBJ2-1; the match to TRBD2 covers 9 bases. The V gene end was trimmed by 3 bases and the J gene end by 3 bases; junction bases not matched to a gene: 4. The germline gives CDR1 SGHKS, CDR2 YYEKEE (reference sequence). The CDR3 runs to 15 residues. The CDR3: CASSSGTSLYNEQFF. The CDR3, as DNA: TGTGCCAGCAGCTCCGGGACTAGCCTCTACAATGAGCAGTTCTTC.

The gene calls are TRBV28 and TRBJ2-7; D might be TRBD1 or TRBD2, each matching 5 bases. The germline CDR1 and CDR2 sequences are MDHEN and SYDVKM. V lost 6 bases to trimming and J lost 3 bases, with 15 bases between them. This CDR3 has 14 residues. CDR3 region: CASSPRDGFYEQYF. Written as DNA, the CDR3 is TGTGCCAGCAGCCCCCGGGACGGATTCTACGAGCAGTACTTC.

This clonotype was seen ten or more times. An end of the junction does not agree with germline; a read error may underlie this. V and J are TRBV20-1 and TRBJ2-5, with D unresolved. Germline V gives CDR1 DFQATT, CDR2 SNEGSKA (reference sequence). The CDR3 has 13 residues. CDR3 residues: CSPRVPGQETQYF. The CDR3 region has the DNA TGCAGTCCTAGGGTTCCCGGCCAAGAGACCCAGTACTTC.

The table lists this clonotype with many counts. The chain couples TRBV20-1 to TRBJ2-1; D uncertain. Trimming removed 6 bases from V and 3 bases from J, with 3 bases in between. The germline CDR1 and CDR2 sequences are DFQATT and SNEGSKA (reference sequence). CDR3 length equals 10 residues. CDR3 sequence reads: CSANYNEQFF. Written as DNA, the CDR3 is TGCAGTGCCAACTACAATGAGCAGTTCTTC.

At least ten counts were recorded for this clonotype. V gene TRBV20-1 combines with J gene TRBJ2-7; TRBD2 aligns across 8 bases. V lost 0 bases to trimming and J lost 6 bases; unmatched junction nucleotides: 7. The CDR3 runs 14 residues. Germline-derived CDR1 and CDR2 are DFQATT and SNEGSKA (reference sequence). For the CDR3, the DNA is TGCAGTGCTAGAGATAGCGGGACTTCCGGCGAGCAGTACTTC. Protein product: CSARDSGTSGEQYF.

This clonotype was counted ten times or more. The chain has TRBV20-1 and TRBJ2-7; 8 nucleotides align to TRBD2. The J segment lost 2 bases and the V segment lost 1 base, leaving 7 bases of the junction unmatched. The CDR3 runs to 15 residues. The germline gives CDR1 DFQATT, CDR2 SNEGSKA (reference sequence). Written as DNA, the CDR3 is TGCAGTGCTAGAGTCGGGAGCGGGAGTGCCTACGAGCAGTACTTC. Translated, it gives CSARVGSGSAYEQYF.

This chain connects TRBV5-6 to TRBJ2-7; no firm D call. The CDR3 consists of 14 residues. Germline V lookup: CDR1 SGHDT, CDR2 YYEEEE. V gave up 2 bases and J gave up 4 bases, with 13 bases separating them. The CDR3: CASSFEPTEYEQYF. As DNA, the CDR3 is TGTGCCAGCAGCTTCGAACCAACTGAATACGAGCAGTACTTC.

There are many counts of this clonotype. The genes are TRBV12-3 or TRBV12-4 and TRBJ2-3; a possible D gene is TRBD2 (5 bases). The CDR3 spans 15 residues. The ends were cut back, 3 bases at V and 0 bases at J, with 10 bases in the middle. CDR3 DNA: TGTGCCAGCAGTTTGGGGAGTACAAGCACAGATACGCAGTATTTT. Translated: CASSLGSTSTDTQYF.

The rearrangement uses TRBV6-2 or TRBV6-3 and TRBJ1-2; perhaps TRBD1 as D (5 bases). There are 18 residues in the CDR3. CDR1 and CDR2 (germline): MNHEY, SVGEGT. V lost 7 bases and J 0 bases, leaving 24 bases between the germline ends. The CDR3 nucleotides read TGTGCCAGCACCTTGACAGTGGAAGATGACATACCTAACTATGGCTACACCTTC. It translates to CASTLTVEDDIPNYGYTF.

The gene calls are TRBV10-3 and TRBJ1-5; TRBD1 aligns across 7 bases. The CDR3 is 15 amino acids. V was pared by 4 bases and J by 2 bases, with 5 bases of the junction left unmatched. Germline CDR1 reads ENHRY; CDR2 reads SYGVKD. The chain's CDR3 is CAISVGTERNQPQHF. CDR3 nucleotide sequence: TGTGCCATCAGTGTGGGGACAGAACGCAATCAGCCCCAGCATTTT.

V is TRBV5-4 and J is TRBJ2-1; D remains ambiguous. Trimming removed 0 bases at V and 2 bases at J, with 6 bases between. The CDR3 runs 14 residues. Germline V lookup: CDR1 SGHNT, CDR2 YYREEE (reference sequence). CDR3 amino acids: CASSLGSTYNEQFF. DNA for the CDR3: TGTGCCAGCAGCTTGGGAAGCACCTACAATGAGCAGTTCTTC.

This clonotype was picked up a small number of times. The CDR3 bases are TGCGCCAGCCACTCCGGGACAGGAGAGTACGAGCAGTACTTC. It encodes CASHSGTGEYEQYF. The chain has TRBV5-1 and TRBJ2-7; 8 nucleotides agree with TRBD1. The CDR3 runs 14 residues. Germline V gene lookup returns CDR1 SGHRS and CDR2 YFSETQ. V shed 7 bases, J shed 4 bases, and the junction held 10 bases outside the gene matches.

The CDR3 DNA sequence: TGTGCCATCAGTGAGGAAGCGGGAGTGGGGAGCTACGAGCAGTACTTC. Encoded protein: CAISEEAGVGSYEQYF. The chain carries TRBV10-3 and TRBJ2-7; 8 bases fit TRBD2. V was clipped by 2 bases and J by 3 bases; unmatched bases: 9. The CDR3 runs 16 residues. The germline V gene encodes CDR1 ENHRY and CDR2 SYGVKD.

This clonotype was seen many times. This chain uses TRBV20-1 with TRBJ2-1, with D maybe TRBD2 (5 bases). This CDR3 has 12 residues. Trimming removed 5 bases at V and 8 bases at J, with 13 bases between. Germline CDR1 is DFQATT and CDR2 is SNEGSKA (reference sequence). CDR3 nucleotides: TGCAGTGCTGGCTGGGCGGGCGATGAGCAGTTCTTC. The encoded protein is CSAGWAGDEQFF.

This clonotype has ten or more counts. The chain couples TRBV5-4 to TRBJ2-3; 11 bases match TRBD2. Per the germline V gene, CDR1 is SGHNT and CDR2 is YYREEE (reference sequence). V dropped 4 bases and J dropped 2; count of bases not matched to a gene: 6. There are 16 residues in the CDR3. CDR3 region: CASSSVAGGPTDTQYF. The DNA of the CDR3 is TGTGCCAGCAGCAGCGTAGCGGGAGGGCCCACAGATACGCAGTATTTT.

This clonotype was recorded many times. The J gene is TRBJ2-1, the V gene TRBV12-5; TRBD2 matches 7 bases. Germline values: CDR1 LGHNT, CDR2 FRNRAP. The ends lost 5 bases at V and 5 bases at J; junction bases unmatched: 9. The CDR3 sequence is 15 residues long. The CDR3 is CASGPPPRGDNEQFF. The CDR3 DNA reads TGTGCTAGTGGTCCTCCCCCCCGGGGGGACAATGAGCAGTTCTTC. The full variable domain, rest sourced from reference TRBV12-5 and TRBJ2-1, is DARVTQTPRHKVTEMGQEVTMRCQPILGHNTVFWYRQTMMQGLELLAYFRNRAPLDDSGMPKDRFSAEMPDATLATLKIQPSEPRDSAVYFCASGPPPRGDNEQFFGPGTRLTVL.

This clonotype was seen many times. The chain links TRBV20-1 to TRBJ2-3, with D maybe TRBD2 (5 bases). Trimming removed 5 bases from V and 2 bases from J, with 8 bases in between. This CDR3 spans 12 amino acids. CDR1 and CDR2 (germline): DFQATT, SNEGSKA (reference sequence). CDR3 sequence (DNA): TGCAGTGCTGAGCGGACCACAGATACGCAGTATTTT. Its protein is CSAERTTDTQYF.

This clonotype has at least ten counts. This chain joins TRBV6-6 and TRBJ2-1; D is unresolved. CDR3 length equals 13 residues. V was shortened by 7 bases and J by 9 bases, with 16 bases between the two germline ends. CDR1 and CDR2 (germline): MNHNY, SVGAGI (reference sequence). The CDR3 region is CASNDGSPAEQFF. CDR3 DNA: TGTGCCAGCAACGACGGAAGCCCGGCTGAGCAGTTCTTC.

The gene calls are TRBV7-9 and TRBJ1-1; no clear D. V was shortened by 1 base and J by 12 bases, with 12 bases between the two germline ends. Germline V gene lookup returns CDR1 SEHNR and CDR2 FQNEAQ (reference sequence). This CDR3 comprises 12 residues. CDR3 residues: CASSLVDPWPFF. CDR3 coding DNA: TGTGCCAGCAGCTTAGTCGACCCATGGCCTTTCTTT.

This clonotype was recorded a few times. This rearrangement joins TRBV14 to TRBJ2-7; 13 positions match TRBD2. CDR3 size: 18 residues. The V gene's germline CDR1 is SGHDN and CDR2 FVKESK. V dropped 4 bases and J dropped 3; count of bases not matched to a gene: 12. Here the CDR3 reads CASSLAIGLAGEIYEQYF. The CDR3 DNA is TGTGCCAGCAGCCTAGCTATCGGACTAGCGGGAGAAATCTACGAGCAGTACTTC.

This clonotype has just a few counts. The chain joins TRBV29-1 to TRBJ2-3; TRBD2 matches at 8 bases. The CDR3 is 13 residues long. Germline CDR1 SQVTM, CDR2 ANQGSEA. J was trimmed by 6 bases and V by 6 bases; bases with no gene match: 8. The CDR3: CSVSSGQADTQYF. The DNA of the CDR3 is TGCAGCGTGTCTAGCGGGCAAGCCGATACGCAGTATTTT.

Remarks on this clonotype: It may be a read error: a sequence one base away is much more abundant. This chain joins TRBV20-1 and TRBJ1-1; 9 nucleotides line up with TRBD1. Per germline, CDR1 DFQATT and CDR2 SNEGSKA (reference sequence). The length of the CDR3 is 15 residues. Here the CDR3 reads CSARDLKTGGTEALF. The CDR3 DNA is TGCAGTGCTAGAGATCTAAAGACAGGGGGGACTGAAGCTCTCTTT.

In this sample, this clonotype turned up a few times. The genes are TRBV6-2 or TRBV6-3 and TRBJ2-2; D possibly uses TRBD1 or TRBD2 (5 bases each). V was clipped by 10 bases and J by 6 bases, with 15 bases between them. Germline CDR1 and CDR2: MNHEY and SVGEGT. The CDR3 has 13 residues. CDR3 region: CAIRGPWAGELFF. The CDR3 DNA reads TGTGCCATCCGGGGACCATGGGCCGGGGAGCTGTTTTTT.

In its sample, this clonotype was seen many times. J is TRBJ2-1 and V is TRBV5-1; the D is unclear. Trimming stripped 1 base from V and 0 bases from J, with 11 bases between. The CDR3 has 16 residues. The V gene's germline CDR1 is SGHRS and CDR2 YFSETQ. The chain's CDR3 is CASSLSPFSSYNEQFF. In DNA, the CDR3 is TGCGCCAGCAGCTTGAGTCCCTTTAGCTCCTACAATGAGCAGTTCTTC.

This clonotype was picked up many times. The chain carries TRBV27 and TRBJ2-2, with a tentative D call TRBD1 (5 bases). Germline V gene lookup returns CDR1 MNHEY and CDR2 SMNVEV (reference sequence). The CDR3 runs 16 residues. The ends were cut back, 5 bases at V and 2 bases at J, with 15 bases in the middle. Here the CDR3 DNA reads TGTGCCAGCAGTAAAGATCCCAGGGTTAACACCGGGGAGCTGTTTTTT. It codes for CASSKDPRVNTGELFF.

This clonotype was counted a few times. CDR3 nucleotides: TGTGCCTGGAGTTTTCAGACCACAGATACGCAGTATTTT. The encoded protein is CAWSFQTTDTQYF. V gene TRBV30 combines with J gene TRBJ2-3; D unclear. The V gene's germline CDR1 is GTSNPN and CDR2 SVGIG (reference sequence). V was trimmed by 2 bases and J by 2 bases, leaving 8 bases between them. This CDR3 is built from 13 residues. Supplemented by reference TRBV30 and TRBJ2-3, the full variable domain reads SQTIHQWPATLVQPVGSPLSLECTVEGTSNPNLYWYRQAAGRGLQLLFYSVGIGQISSEVPQNLSASRPQDRQFILSSKKLLLSDSGFYLCAWSFQTTDTQYFGPGTRLTVL.

The V call is TRBV7-8, the J call TRBJ2-2, with a tentative D call TRBD2 (5 bases). V lost 2 bases and J lost 6, with 13 bases in between. CDR3 length: 15 amino acids. Per the germline V gene, CDR1 is SGHVS and CDR2 is FQNEAQ. The CDR3, as DNA: TGTGCCAGCAGCTTACCTGGACTGGGATCCGGGGAGCTGTTTTTT. This sequence encodes CASSLPGLGSGELFF.

This clonotype was seen at least ten times. J is TRBJ2-6 and V is TRBV5-1; unclear D gene. V was cut by 4 bases and J by 0 bases, with 8 bases left in between. The CDR3 runs 15 residues. Germline V CDR1 and CDR2: SGHRS, YFSETQ. CDR3 sequence (DNA): TGCGCCAGCAGCCCCGGGCGCTCTGGGGCCAACGTCCTGACTTTC. Translated, it gives CASSPGRSGANVLTF.

The chain is built from TRBV30 and TRBJ2-3; perhaps TRBD2 as D (5 bases). V lost 0 bases, J lost 9 bases, and 16 bases lay in between. The CDR3 length is 14 residues. The germline V gene has CDR1 GTSNPN and CDR2 SVGIG (reference sequence). In DNA form, the CDR3 reads TGTGCCTGGAGTGTCAGCGGCGCAGGAAAGACGCAGTATTTT. This translates into CAWSVSGAGKTQYF.

Regarding this clonotype: Relative to the germline gene, one junction end is altered; a read error may explain this. The V gene is TRBV20-1, the J gene TRBJ1-6, with D possibly being TRBD1 (5 bases). The CDR3 is 15 residues long. Germline lookup yields CDR1 DFQATT and CDR2 SNEGSKA (reference sequence). CDR3 amino acids: CSARGEMVYNSPLHF. The CDR3 coding sequence is TGCAGTGCCAGAGGGGAGATGGTCTATAATTCACCCCTCCACTTT.